This TCR beta chain was sequenced in a study of Ad26.COV2.S vaccination and SARS-CoV-2 variants. Study in general: The donor was enrolled in the Ad26.COV2.S arm of the COV1001 trial. The authors gave Ad26.COV2.S intramuscularly, either once or twice 56 days apart. Study-wide points: Placebo recipients trailed vaccine recipients in spike-specific TCR breadth. Vaccinees and placebo recipients showed similar non-spike TCR breadth.

The CDR3 has 15 residues. Germline V lookup: CDR1 SGHVS, CDR2 FQNEAQ. J was trimmed by 0 bases and V by 5 bases; bases with no gene match: 4. The treatment denotes: around 19 received Ad26.COV2.S at low or high dose, single or two shots; about 5 received placebo; per-sample allocation not given. Sample collection was performed on day 63 after the first vaccine or placebo injection. Worth noting for this clone: Its matching antigen is unknown.

Using immunoSEQ multiplex PCR, the repertoire was profiled, and TCRdb retains in-frame clones only, with some absent. The sample yields about 680,000 clones, around 90% seen once. The material was peripheral blood, obtained in a trial of Ad26.COV2.S vaccine versus placebo. This receptor was taken from a person between 18 and 60 years old who received the Ad26.COV2.S COVID-19 vaccine or a placebo. The chain is built from TRBV7-8 and TRBJ1-5; 7 bases align to TRBD1. The CDR3 reads CASSPRGHSNQPQHF. CDR3 nucleotide sequence: TGTGCCAGCAGCCCGAGGGGGCATAGCAATCAGCCCCAGCATTTT. Full variable domain (missing parts from reference TRBV7-8 and TRBJ1-5): GAGVSQSPRYKVAKRGQDVALRCDPISGHVSLFWYQQALGQGPEFLTYFQNEAQLDKSGLPSDRFFAERPEGSVSTLKIQRTQQEDSAVYLCASSPRGHSNQPQHFGDGTRLSIL.